This TCR beta chain was observed in a study of response to subunit inactivated influenza vaccine. Findings and limits, study-wide: Authors suggested each seasonal flu vaccination may recruit only limited numbers of new T cells.

Only a few counts were recorded for this clonotype. Its antigen is undetermined. TCRdb passed the RT-PCR reads through MiXCR, listing each CDR3 protein once. Of about 500,000 distinct CDR3 sequences listed, about 17% are singletons. The CDR3 has 16 amino acids. V was pared by 6 bases and J by 2 bases, with 7 bases of the junction left unmatched. The TCR originated in a man between 50 and 75 years old who received an inactivated influenza vaccine. The chain couples TRBV12-3 or TRBV12-4 to TRBJ1-2, with 12 bases that match TRBD1. The sequenced sample was CD4+ T cells sorted from PBMCs, obtained less than 30 months after vaccination. CDR3 nucleotide sequence: TGTGCCAGCAGCGGGACAGGGGGCATGCTAAACTATGGCTACACCTTC. It translates to CASSGTGGMLNYGYTF.